These 20 T cell receptor beta chains originate from one sample sequenced in a study of blood T cells in healthy people across ages. A second about 7 to 11 cycle PCR used barcoded and J-beta primers. TCRdb reanalysed the 5' RACE reads using MiXCR and keeps one entry per CDR3 protein. The repertoire holds roughly 800,000 distinct CDR3 sequences, with over 45% as singletons. Sequencing was performed on blood. The receptor set was obtained from a man aged 25 to 40 in good health.

The genes are TRBV2 and TRBJ1-5; 12 bases align to TRBD1. Germline CDR1 SNHLY, CDR2 FYNNEI. After removal of 6 bases from V and 2 bases from J, the junction contained 14 bases not matched to a gene. The CDR3 is made up of 19 amino acids. The CDR3 nucleotides are TGTGCCAGCAGAGATACACGGGGACAGGGGGCGGCGGGCAATCAGCCCCAGCATTTT. This codes for CASRDTRGQGAAGNQPQHF.

This clonotype was recorded only once. The rearrangement joins TRBV9 to TRBJ2-5, with TRBD2 matching over 9 bases. The J call may be wrong; the DNA end is better matched by TRBJ2-7. In germline, CDR1 is SGDLS, CDR2 YYNGEE. CDR3 length equals 16 residues. The DNA of the CDR3 is TGTGCCAGCAGCGAGCGCCCGGGACTAGCTATCTACGAGCAGTACTTC. Protein: CASSERPGLAIYEQYF.

The chain is built from TRBV5-6 and TRBJ2-1, with a possible D match to TRBD2 (6 bases). This CDR3 contains 16 residues. Per germline, CDR1 SGHDT and CDR2 YYEEEE. V gave up 0 bases and J gave up 5 bases, with 15 bases separating them. CDR3 protein: CASSLVPGRTHNEQFF. In nucleotides, the CDR3 is TGTGCCAGCAGCTTGGTTCCCGGGAGAACCCACAATGAGCAGTTCTTC.

This rearrangement joins TRBV20-1 to TRBJ2-7, with D perhaps matching TRBD1 (6 bases). V was shortened by 5 bases and J by 0 bases, with 14 bases between the two germline ends. Germline assignment: CDR1 DFQATT and CDR2 SNEGSKA (reference sequence). The CDR3 has 14 amino acids. The CDR3 is CSAYVDRISYEQYF. The CDR3 bases are TGCAGTGCTTACGTAGACAGGATCTCCTACGAGCAGTACTTC.

About this clonotype: A junction boundary mismatches the germline segment, possibly from a read error. The CDR3 DNA is TGTGCCAGCAGTGACTCCCTTAGACAGGGCCGCATCCAAGAGACCCAGTACTTC. Residues: CASSDSLRQGRIQETQYF. This rearrangement joins TRBV6-5 to TRBJ2-5; 7 nucleotides line up with TRBD1. This CDR3 has 18 residues. Germline CDR1 MNHEY, CDR2 SVGAGI.

The chain has TRBV20-1 and TRBJ1-2; the D gene is possibly TRBD1 (5 bases). Trimming cost V 3 bases and J 4 bases, with 9 bases left between them. CDR1 and CDR2 (germline): DFQATT, SNEGSKA (reference sequence). This CDR3 has 12 residues. The CDR3 region is CSASPGFYGYTF. DNA for the CDR3: TGCAGTGCTAGTCCAGGGTTCTATGGCTACACCTTC.

The chain recombines TRBV25-1 with TRBJ1-1; 7 bases are shared with TRBD1. Germline lookup yields CDR1 MGHDK and CDR2 SYGVNS. After removal of 5 bases from V and 5 bases from J, the junction contained 14 bases not matched to a gene. CDR3 length: 16 amino acids. CDR3 DNA: TGTGCCAGCAGTCCTCCGCACAGGGGAGTGAGAACTGAAGCTTTCTTT. Translated, it gives CASSPPHRGVRTEAFF.

The V call is TRBV29-1, the J call TRBJ1-2, with D tentatively TRBD1 (6 bases). CDR3 size: 14 residues. The germline V and J ends were trimmed by 7 bases and 0 bases, with 15 bases remaining between them. CDR1 and CDR2 from the germline V gene are SQVTM and ANQGSEA. The CDR3 sequence is CSAVGGPSNYGYTF. CDR3 in DNA: TGCAGCGCCGTCGGGGGCCCTTCTAACTATGGCTACACCTTC.

A single count supports this clonotype. V and J are TRBV29-1 and TRBJ1-4; maybe TRBD1 (6 bases). CDR1 and CDR2 from the germline V gene are SQVTM and ANQGSEA. The CDR3 is 13 residues long. V lost 5 bases and J lost 1, with 8 bases in between. Here the CDR3 DNA reads TGCAGCGTTAAACAGGGAACTAATGAAAAACTGTTTTTT. Its translation is CSVKQGTNEKLFF.

The rearrangement uses TRBV29-1 and TRBJ1-4; maybe TRBD1 (5 bases). Trimming took 4 bases from V and 3 from J, leaving 15 bases between them. The germline V gene encodes CDR1 SQVTM and CDR2 ANQGSEA. The CDR3 has 15 residues. The chain's CDR3 is CSVAISGRSNEKLFF. The CDR3 nucleotides are TGCAGCGTTGCAATTTCGGGGCGGTCTAATGAAAAACTGTTTTTT.

This clonotype was detected only once. The chain is built from TRBV28 and TRBJ2-1; 7 nucleotides match TRBD1. The J segment lost 8 bases and the V segment lost 8 bases, leaving 9 bases of the junction unmatched. The length of the CDR3 is 13 residues. Germline assignment: CDR1 MDHEN and CDR2 SYDVKM. The CDR3 reads CASLSLRGYEQFF. The CDR3 DNA reads TGTGCCAGCCTCTCCCTCAGGGGGTATGAGCAGTTCTTC.

This clonotype occurred a few times. The chain has TRBV7-9 and TRBJ2-4; TRBD2 agrees at 11 bases. V dropped 2 bases and J dropped 6; count of bases not matched to a gene: 6. CDR3 length equals 16 residues. From germline, CDR1 is SEHNR and CDR2 FQNEAQ (reference sequence). CDR3 in DNA: TGTGCCAGCAGCTTACGAGTAGCGGGAGGGGGAAACATTCAGTACTTC. This translates into CASSLRVAGGGNIQYF.

J is TRBJ2-1 and V is TRBV20-1; D not certain. CDR3 length equals 12 residues. Trimming cost V 3 bases and J 15 bases, with 18 bases left between them. Germline assignment: CDR1 DFQATT and CDR2 SNEGSKA (reference sequence). The CDR3 nucleotides read TGCAGTGCTAGTGTTTACGGTGGTATTCTGTTCTTC. This gives the protein CSASVYGGILFF.

The V and J genes are TRBV13 and TRBJ2-1; TRBD2 agrees at 10 bases. Germline trimming cut 6 bases from V and 7 bases from J; bases unmatched to any gene: 15. This CDR3 is 17 amino acids long. Germline values: CDR1 PRHDT, CDR2 FYEKMQ (reference sequence). In nucleotides, the CDR3 is TGTGCCAGCAGTCCTCAGTGGGCTAGCGGGGGCGGGAATGAGCAGTTCTTC. Translated, it gives CASSPQWASGGGNEQFF.

The V call is TRBV20-1, the J call TRBJ1-5; TRBD1 matches at 9 bases. This CDR3 comprises 14 residues. The V and J ends lost 6 bases and 6 bases, in that order; junction bases with no gene match: 9. Germline V CDR1 and CDR2: DFQATT, SNEGSKA (reference sequence). The CDR3 DNA is TGCAGTGCCGGTTTAACAGGGGGCTTTCAGCCCCAGCATTTT. Protein product: CSAGLTGGFQPQHF.

This clonotype has just one count. The DNA of the CDR3 is TGCAGTGCTAGAGATCCCGAACAGGGACATTCACCCCTCCACTTT. Translation: CSARDPEQGHSPLHF. The chain has TRBV20-1 and TRBJ1-6, with D perhaps matching TRBD1 (6 bases). Germline loops: CDR1 DFQATT, CDR2 SNEGSKA (reference sequence). This CDR3 is 15 amino acids long. V lost 0 bases, J lost 8 bases, and 14 bases lay in between.

This clonotype was counted only a few times. CDR3 sequence (DNA): TGTGCCAGCAGTTATGCCGGACTCGGAGAGACCCAGTACTTC. It specifies CASSYAGLGETQYF. The chain recombines TRBV6-6 with TRBJ2-5, with D possibly matching TRBD2 (5 bases). Germline values: CDR1 MNHNY, CDR2 SVGAGI (reference sequence). This CDR3 spans 14 amino acids. With 3 bases removed from V and 4 bases from J, the gap between germline ends came to 12 bases.

The chain combines TRBV6-2 or TRBV6-3 with TRBJ2-4; TRBD2 agrees at 10 bases. The junction had 6 bases not matched to a gene; V was cut back by 5 bases and J by 8 bases. This CDR3 region has 14 residues. CDR1 and CDR2 from the germline V gene are MNHEY and SVGEGT. The CDR3 sequence: CASSMASGRDIQYF. CDR3 DNA sequence: TGTGCCAGCAGTATGGCTAGCGGGAGAGACATTCAGTACTTC.

This clonotype was seen a few times. This sequence joins TRBV12-3 or TRBV12-4 and TRBJ1-2; TRBD1 might be the D (5 bases). The CDR3 contains 13 residues. Trimming removed 5 bases from V and 8 bases from J, with 15 bases in between. DNA of the CDR3: TGTGCCAGCAGTAAGGCAGGGCTGGAGGGCTACACCTTC. Translation: CASSKAGLEGYTF.

The rearrangement links TRBV20-1 to TRBJ1-5; D is possibly TRBD1 (5 bases). This CDR3 region has 13 residues. The V and J ends lost 8 bases and 0 bases respectively, with 11 bases between them. The germline V gene has CDR1 DFQATT and CDR2 SNEGSKA (reference sequence). CDR3 coding DNA: TGCAGTTGCCGGGGGTATAGCAATCAGCCCCAGCATTTT. Its translation is CSCRGYSNQPQHF.